A single sample is the source of the 27 T cell receptor beta chains below, sequenced in a study of blood T cell repertoires in COVID-19. Data came from immunoSEQ multiplex PCR; TCRdb stores just in-frame clones and leaves some out. The repertoire includes over 60,000 clones, about 81% of them detected once, and under 20% sits in the top ten. Sequenced sample: peripheral blood. The receptors stem from a human donor in a cohort sampled during active COVID-19.

V is TRBV18 and J is TRBJ2-5, with D perhaps TRBD1 (5 bases). The V gene lost 3 bases and the J gene lost 2 bases, with 7 bases spanning the gap. CDR3 length: 13 residues. Per the germline V gene, CDR1 is KGHSH and CDR2 is LQKENI. The chain's CDR3 is CASSPTAQETQYF. The DNA for the CDR3 is TGTGCCAGCTCACCGACAGCACAAGAGACCCAGTACTTC.

The chain combines TRBV5-4 with TRBJ1-3; the match to TRBD1 covers 8 bases. There are 14 residues in the CDR3. The germline gives CDR1 SGHNT, CDR2 YYREEE (reference sequence). V trimming: 5 bases; J trimming: 1 base; junction bases outside the gene matches: 2. The chain's CDR3 is CASSDRGSGNTIYF. CDR3 in DNA: TGTGCCAGCAGTGACAGGGGATCTGGAAACACCATATATTTT.

The V and J genes are TRBV18 and TRBJ1-1; possibly TRBD1 for D (5 bases). V lost 1 base and J 7 bases, leaving 10 bases between the germline ends. Germline V gene data show CDR1 as KGHSH and CDR2 as LQKENI. This CDR3 region has 13 residues. The DNA for the CDR3 is TGTGCCAGCTCACCACAGGGGTTGGGTGAAGCTTTCTTT. It yields the protein CASSPQGLGEAFF.

This CDR3 is CASSYSGTSNTGELFF. The CDR3 DNA sequence: TGTGCCAGCAGTTACTCTGGGACATCGAACACCGGGGAGCTGTTTTTT. This chain connects TRBV6-2 or TRBV6-3 to TRBJ2-2; possibly TRBD1 for D (6 bases). V was pared by 0 bases and J by 0 bases, with 8 bases between. CDR1 and CDR2 from the germline V gene are MNHEY and SVGEGT. This CDR3 has 16 residues.

V and J are TRBV9 and TRBJ1-6; D is ambiguous. Per germline, CDR1 SGDLS and CDR2 YYNGEE. The V end was cut by 2 bases, the J end by 13 bases, with 19 bases between. There are 15 residues in the CDR3. For the CDR3, the DNA is TGTGCCAGCAGCGTCTCCGGGCCGGGGTTAAGTCCCCTCCACTTT. This encodes CASSVSGPGLSPLHF.

V and J are TRBV7-6 and TRBJ2-7; a weak D match, TRBD2 (6 bases). Germline V CDR1 and CDR2: SGHVS, FNYEAQ. The CDR3 is 13 residues long. The V gene lost 5 bases and the J gene lost 4 bases, with 12 bases spanning the gap. In DNA form, the CDR3 reads TGTGCCAGCAGCCCCCGACTAGGGTACGAGCAGTACTTC. This encodes CASSPRLGYEQYF. The entire variable domain, with the rest obtained from reference TRBV7-6 and TRBJ2-7, is as follows: GAGVSQSPRYKVTKRGQDVALRCDPISGHVSLYWYRQALGQGPEFLTYFNYEAQQDKSGLPNDRFSAERPEGSISTLTIQRTEQRDSAMYRCASSPRLGYEQYFGPGTRLTVT.

The chain carries TRBV27 and TRBJ2-2; 10 nucleotides line up with TRBD2. The CDR3 sequence is 15 residues long. Germline CDR1 MNHEY, CDR2 SMNVEV (reference sequence). V was clipped by 5 bases and J by 5 bases; unmatched bases: 5. The CDR3 loop reads CASSPSGGGTGELFF. As DNA, the CDR3 is TGTGCCAGCAGTCCCAGCGGGGGGGGAACCGGGGAGCTGTTTTTT.

The chain couples TRBV5-6 to TRBJ1-1; D gene uncertain. Germline values: CDR1 SGHDT, CDR2 YYEEEE. This CDR3 is built from 13 residues. The V end lost 0 bases, the J end lost 1 base, and 4 bases lay between the germline ends. CDR3 protein: CASSLVWNTEAFF. The CDR3 nucleotides are TGTGCCAGCAGCTTGGTCTGGAACACTGAAGCTTTCTTT.

V and J are TRBV6-2 or TRBV6-3 and TRBJ1-1, with a weak D call TRBD1 (6 bases). From germline, CDR1 is MNHEY and CDR2 SVGEGT. The CDR3 has 13 residues. Trimming cost V 4 bases and J 4 bases, with 10 bases left between them. The CDR3 bases are TGTGCCAGCAGTTGGGGGACAACCACTGAAGCTTTCTTT. Protein sequence: CASSWGTTTEAFF.

This rearrangement joins TRBV5-1 to TRBJ1-2, with 9 nucleotides matching TRBD1. Germline CDR1 reads SGHRS; CDR2 reads YFSETQ. The CDR3 length is 13 residues. With 4 bases clipped from V and 6 bases from J, the junction kept 4 bases outside the gene matches. CDR3 sequence: CASSPGTGHGYTF. The CDR3 DNA sequence: TGCGCCAGCAGCCCCGGGACAGGGCATGGCTACACCTTC.

The J gene is TRBJ1-1, the V gene TRBV7-9, with D possibly TRBD1 on 5 matching bases. The CDR3 sequence is 14 residues long. Germline CDR1 SEHNR, CDR2 FQNEAQ (reference sequence). V dropped 5 bases and J dropped 3 bases, with 13 bases sitting between them. The CDR3 bases are TGTGCCAGCAGCCGTGGGGCGGGATACACTGAAGCTTTCTTT. Its protein is CASSRGAGYTEAFF. Full variable domain (missing parts from reference TRBV7-9 and TRBJ1-1): DTGVSQNPRHKITKRGQNVTFRCDPISEHNRLYWYRQTLGQGPEFLTYFQNEAQLEKSRLLSDRFSAERPKGSFSTLEIQRTEQGDSAMYLCASSRGAGYTEAFFGQGTRLTVV.

V usage is TRBV2 and J usage is TRBJ1-3; unclear D gene. There are 16 residues in the CDR3. The germline CDR1 and CDR2 sequences are SNHLY and FYNNEI. V lost 2 bases and J lost 4, with 15 bases in between. The CDR3 nucleotides read TGTGCCAGCAGTGAATATCTGGAGGGTTACGGAAACACCATATATTTT. Its protein product is CASSEYLEGYGNTIYF.

This clone was recorded once. The rearrangement links TRBV10-3 to TRBJ1-1; tentatively, D is TRBD1 (5 bases). In germline, CDR1 is ENHRY, CDR2 SYGVKD. CDR3 size: 15 residues. V lost 2 bases to trimming and J lost 5 bases, with 15 bases between them. This CDR3 reads CAISEGIAGGTEAFF. The DNA of the CDR3 is TGTGCCATCAGTGAGGGAATAGCGGGGGGTACTGAAGCTTTCTTT.

The chain combines TRBV12-3 or TRBV12-4 with TRBJ2-7, with 9 bases lining up with TRBD1. This CDR3 has 13 residues. Trimming took 8 bases from V and 4 from J; bases not matched to a gene: 6. In DNA form, the CDR3 reads TGTGCCAGCCGCTCCGGGACAGGGTACGAGCAGTACTTC. This codes for CASRSGTGYEQYF.

The gene calls are TRBV19 and TRBJ2-7; possible D gene TRBD2, 6 bases. CDR1 LNHDA and CDR2 SQIVND come from the germline V gene (reference sequence). V was pared by 4 bases and J by 5 bases, with 15 bases between. This CDR3 comprises 14 residues. The CDR3 sequence is CASSTGTDIHEQYF. DNA for the CDR3: TGTGCCAGTAGTACCGGGACTGATATCCACGAGCAGTACTTC.

This clone has just one count. The chain is built from TRBV2 and TRBJ1-5, with a tentative D call TRBD1 (6 bases). CDR3 size: 15 residues. Germline CDR1 and CDR2: SNHLY and FYNNEI. Trimming took 5 bases from V and 1 from J, leaving 12 bases between them. DNA for the CDR3: TGTGCCAGCAGTTTACAGGGTCGGAGCAATCAGCCCCAGCATTTT. Amino acid sequence: CASSLQGRSNQPQHF. Full variable domain (missing parts from reference TRBV2 and TRBJ1-5): EPEVTQTPSHQVTQMGQEVILRCVPISNHLYFYWYRQILGQKVEFLVSFYNNEISEKSEIFDDQFSVERPDGSNFTLKIRSTKLEDSAMYFCASSLQGRSNQPQHFGDGTRLSIL.

V gene TRBV15 combines with J gene TRBJ2-7; 8 bases are a match to TRBD1. The V segment lost 6 bases and the J segment 0 bases; nucleotides outside the gene matches: 7. The CDR3 is 15 residues long. Germline V gene sequence: CDR1 LNHNV, CDR2 YYDKDF (reference sequence). The CDR3 region has the DNA TGTGCCACCAGGGCGGGACAGGAGCCCTCCTACGAGCAGTACTTC. This translates into CATRAGQEPSYEQYF.

The chain joins TRBV5-8 to TRBJ2-7, with D unclear. The V end was cut by 2 bases, the J end by 4 bases, with 13 bases between. The CDR3 covers 14 residues. The germline gives CDR1 SGHTS, CDR2 YDEGEE. Here the CDR3 reads CASSLDINNYEQYF. For the CDR3, the DNA is TGTGCCAGCAGCTTAGACATCAACAATTACGAGCAGTACTTC.

The DNA for the CDR3 is TGCGCCAGCAGCTTGGACGACAGAAACACCGGGGAGCTGTTTTTT. This encodes CASSLDDRNTGELFF. The genes are TRBV5-1 and TRBJ2-2; D might be TRBD1 (5 bases). Trimming left V 0 bases short and J 2 bases short, with 8 bases between. The CDR3 runs 15 residues. Germline assignment: CDR1 SGHRS and CDR2 YFSETQ.

The chain couples TRBV6-6 to TRBJ2-7; possible D gene TRBD2, 7 bases. Per germline, CDR1 MNHNY and CDR2 SVGAGI (reference sequence). This CDR3 spans 19 amino acids. V was clipped by 5 bases and J by 5 bases, with 31 bases between them. As DNA, the CDR3 is TGTGCCAGCAGTCGTAAGGGCACCCGGGGGGCAGCGGGGCACGACGAGCAGTACTTC. Its translation is CASSRKGTRGAAGHDEQYF.

A single count supports this clone. The V call is TRBV5-4, the J call TRBJ1-2; perhaps TRBD1 as D (5 bases). Trimming removed 4 bases from V and 3 bases from J, with 16 bases in between. This CDR3 comprises 15 residues. Germline CDR1 is SGHNT and CDR2 is YYREEE (reference sequence). The CDR3 protein is CASSGGRNTYYGYTF. The CDR3 region has the DNA TGTGCCAGCAGCGGGGGGAGGAATACTTACTATGGCTACACCTTC.

In this sample, this clone turned up once. The V gene is TRBV6-5, the J gene TRBJ1-5, with D possibly being TRBD1 (5 bases). Germline V gene data show CDR1 as MNHEY and CDR2 as SVGAGI. V was shortened by 4 bases and J by 5 bases, with 9 bases between the two germline ends. CDR3 size: 13 residues. The CDR3 loop is CASSSGGDQPQHF. The CDR3 region has the DNA TGTGCCAGCAGTTCGGGGGGAGATCAGCCCCAGCATTTT.

The chain combines TRBV5-4 with TRBJ1-2; a weak D match, TRBD1 (5 bases). The germline V gene encodes CDR1 SGHNT and CDR2 YYREEE (reference sequence). Trimming removed 0 bases from V and 4 bases from J, with 13 bases in between. This CDR3 spans 15 amino acids. The CDR3 spells CASSLALDSAYGYTF. Here the CDR3 DNA reads TGTGCCAGCAGCTTGGCGCTAGACAGCGCCTATGGCTACACCTTC. Combining the CDR3 with reference TRBV5-4 and TRBJ1-2 gives the whole variable domain ETGVTQSPTHLIKTRGQQVTLRCSSQSGHNTVSWYQQALGQGPQFIFQYYREEENGRGNFPPRFSGLQFPNYSSELNVNALELDDSALYLCASSLALDSAYGYTFGSGTRLTVV.

The chain joins TRBV6-5 to TRBJ1-1; 7 bases align to TRBD1. The CDR3 extends over 15 amino acids. Germline V gene lookup returns CDR1 MNHEY and CDR2 SVGAGI. Losses at the gene ends were 0 bases for V and 5 bases for J; bases not matched to a gene: 6. The CDR3 reads CASSYSRGRKTEAFF. As DNA, the CDR3 is TGTGCCAGCAGTTACTCGAGGGGGCGGAAAACTGAAGCTTTCTTT.

V and J are TRBV5-1 and TRBJ2-7, with D maybe TRBD1 (5 bases). Germline V gene lookup returns CDR1 SGHRS and CDR2 YFSETQ. V lost 7 bases and J 3 bases, leaving 20 bases between the germline ends. This CDR3 spans 15 amino acids. CDR3 amino acids: CASQSLTGPFYEQYF. CDR3 DNA: TGCGCCAGCCAATCCCTAACAGGTCCCTTCTACGAGCAGTACTTC.

The chain uses TRBV7-9 and TRBJ1-3; no reliable D call. Germline-derived CDR1 and CDR2 are SEHNR and FQNEAQ (reference sequence). Between the trimmed V and J ends, which lost 2 bases and 1 base, there was a span of 6 bases. CDR3 length equals 14 residues. Here the CDR3 DNA reads TGTGCCAGCAGCTTACAGGTTTCTGGAAACACCATATATTTT. This encodes CASSLQVSGNTIYF.

This clone was seen once. This chain connects TRBV29-1 to TRBJ1-5, with 7 bases fitting TRBD1. The CDR3 is 13 amino acids. The germline CDR1 and CDR2 sequences are SQVTM and ANQGSEA. Trimming at V came to 2 bases and at J to 9 bases, leaving 7 bases not matched to a gene. Here the CDR3 DNA reads TGCAGCGTTGAACGCCAGGGGGGTTGGCCCCAGCATTTT. Protein sequence: CSVERQGGWPQHF.